These 12 T cell receptor beta chains originate from one sample sequenced in a study of blood T cell repertoires in COVID-19. The method was immunoSEQ multiplex PCR; TCRdb's version includes in-frame clones alone and lacks a portion of them. The sample carries 90,000 to 100,000 clones, about 88% recorded once. Sequencing was performed on peripheral blood. The receptors shown here come from a woman in her sixties or seventies with acute or convalescent COVID-19.

The genes are TRBV4-1 and TRBJ1-5, with 7 nucleotides matching TRBD1. Germline CDR1 reads MGHRA; CDR2 reads YSYEKL. J was trimmed by 0 bases and V by 5 bases; bases with no gene match: 4. The CDR3 is 15 residues long. The CDR3 region is CASSNRQGSNQPQHF. CDR3 coding DNA: TGCGCCAGCAGCAACCGACAGGGTAGCAATCAGCCCCAGCATTTT.

The J gene is TRBJ2-5, the V gene TRBV18; perhaps TRBD1 as D (5 bases). The length of the CDR3 is 14 residues. Germline CDR1 reads KGHSH; CDR2 reads LQKENI. The V end lost 5 bases, the J end lost 0 bases, and 10 bases lay between the germline ends. The CDR3 reads CASSSDMYQETQYF. In nucleotides, the CDR3 is TGTGCCAGCTCATCGGACATGTACCAAGAGACCCAGTACTTC.

The chain links TRBV7-3 to TRBJ2-5, with 7 bases lining up with TRBD2. This CDR3 region has 13 residues. Trimming cost V 3 bases and J 3 bases; bases outside gene matches: 1. The germline V gene has CDR1 SGHTA and CDR2 FQGTGA. Here the CDR3 DNA reads TGTGCCAGCAGCTTTGCGGGGGAAGAGACCCAGTACTTC. Its translation is CASSFAGEETQYF.

The chain combines TRBV5-1 with TRBJ1-4; 9 bases match TRBD1. Germline values: CDR1 SGHRS, CDR2 YFSETQ. Trimming at V came to 5 bases and at J to 1 base, leaving 9 bases not matched to a gene. This CDR3 region has 17 residues. The CDR3 loop reads CASRGGQGQGTNEKLFF. CDR3 DNA sequence: TGCGCCAGCAGGGGTGGACAGGGACAGGGAACTAATGAAAAACTGTTTTTT.

This chain uses TRBV2 with TRBJ1-6, with 7 bases identical to TRBD1. This CDR3 contains 13 residues. CDR1 is SNHLY and CDR2 is FYNNEI in the germline V gene. The J segment lost 5 bases and the V segment lost 8 bases, leaving 3 bases of the junction unmatched. The DNA of the CDR3 is TGTGCCAGCCAGACAGGGAATAATTCACCCCTCCACTTT. It codes for CASQTGNNSPLHF. The full variable domain, in which reference TRBV2 and TRBJ1-6 provide the parts outside the CDR3, is EPEVTQTPSHQVTQMGQEVILRCVPISNHLYFYWYRQILGQKVEFLVSFYNNEISEKSEIFDDQFSVERPDGSNFTLKIRSTKLEDSAMYFCASQTGNNSPLHFGNGTRLTVT.

This clone was picked up a small number of times. Here the CDR3 DNA reads TGTGCCAGCAGTCCCCGGGGGGCCCTATGGAACACTGAAGCTTTCTTT. Protein product: CASSPRGALWNTEAFF. The chain is built from TRBV28 and TRBJ1-1, with a weak D call TRBD1 (6 bases). V gave up 5 bases and J gave up 1 base, with 17 bases separating them. This CDR3 region has 16 residues. Per germline, CDR1 MDHEN and CDR2 SYDVKM.

The rearrangement joins TRBV28 to TRBJ1-1; D is uncertain. Germline V gene lookup returns CDR1 MDHEN and CDR2 SYDVKM. There are 13 residues in the CDR3. Trimming took off 6 bases at V and 4 bases at J, with 12 bases between the two ends. The CDR3 protein is CASSLSYRTEAFF. As DNA, the CDR3 is TGTGCCAGCAGCCTAAGTTACCGCACTGAAGCTTTCTTT.

V and J are TRBV2 and TRBJ1-1; unclear D gene. Trimming took off 6 bases at V and 0 bases at J, with 8 bases between the two ends. The V gene's germline CDR1 is SNHLY and CDR2 FYNNEI. There are 13 residues in the CDR3. The CDR3 region has the DNA TGTGCCAGCAGGCAGGCGATGAACACTGAAGCTTTCTTT. Its protein product is CASRQAMNTEAFF.

This clone has only a few counts. V usage is TRBV7-9 and J usage is TRBJ2-2; maybe TRBD1 (6 bases). Germline V CDR1 and CDR2: SEHNR, FQNEAQ (reference sequence). The CDR3 extends over 14 amino acids. Trimming took 6 bases from V and 6 from J, leaving 14 bases between them. In nucleotides, the CDR3 is TGTGCCAGCAGTCGGACAGCCCCGGCCGGGGAGCTGTTTTTT. Translating gives CASSRTAPAGELFF.

V usage is TRBV24-1 and J usage is TRBJ2-1, with a possible D match to TRBD1 (6 bases). Germline CDR1 is KGHDR and CDR2 is SFDVKD. This CDR3 region has 16 residues. V dropped 4 bases and J dropped 4 bases, with 16 bases sitting between them. The CDR3 here is CATSDPGQKTYNEQFF. As DNA, the CDR3 is TGTGCCACCAGTGACCCGGGACAAAAGACTTACAATGAGCAGTTCTTC.

The J gene is TRBJ2-5, the V gene TRBV30; the match to TRBD1 covers 8 bases. This CDR3 is built from 17 residues. Trimming cost V 2 bases and J 2 bases; bases outside gene matches: 13. Looked up from germline, CDR1 is GTSNPN and CDR2 is SVGIG (reference sequence). The CDR3 DNA reads TGTGCCTGGAGTCCCTTAGGACAGGGAGGATTACAAGAGACCCAGTACTTC. Translating gives CAWSPLGQGGLQETQYF. Complete variable domain (other parts from reference TRBV30 and TRBJ2-5): SQTIHQWPATLVQPVGSPLSLECTVEGTSNPNLYWYRQAAGRGLQLLFYSVGIGQISSEVPQNLSASRPQDRQFILSSKKLLLSDSGFYLCAWSPLGQGGLQETQYFGPGTRLLVL.

The sample holds one count of this clone. The chain carries TRBV9 and TRBJ2-1, with 8 positions matching TRBD1. CDR1 and CDR2 (germline): SGDLS, YYNGEE. V shed 2 bases and J 8 bases; nucleotides not matched to a gene: 15. CDR3 size: 17 residues. The CDR3 sequence: CASSVEFRGPPGDEQFF. The CDR3 DNA is TGTGCCAGCAGCGTTGAATTCAGGGGGCCCCCGGGGGATGAGCAGTTCTTC.